Listed below are T cell receptor beta chains from one sample, sequenced in a study of T-cell reconstitution after alpha-beta-depleted transplantation in children. TCRdb processed the PCR reads anew with MiXCR; each CDR3 protein has one entry. The table lists about 90,000 distinct CDR3 sequences, roughly 7.7% of them singletons. This material consisted of PBMCs from the stem cell graft donor, taken from the stem cell graft. Every receptor here comes from a human donor who donated a stem cell graft to a child with congenital amegakaryocytic thrombocytopenia. CDR3s include the opening cysteine and the closing phenylalanine or tryptophan. A D gene is named only where the DNA matches it firmly. Not all rows give a size; the values are once, few, many and, for expanded clones, a class.

abundance: NA; len: 16; v_gene: TRBV4-3; d_gene: NA; j_gene: TRBJ1-3; CDR3nt: TGCGCCAGCAGCCTGGGTGGCGGGGGCTCTGGAAACACCATATATTTT; CDR3aa: CASSLGGGGSGNTIYF
abundance: many; len: 16; v_gene: TRBV4-2; d_gene: TRBD1; j_gene: TRBJ2-5; CDR3nt: TGTGCCAGCAGCCAAGATTCCCTTGACAGGGGAGAGACCCAGTACTTC; CDR3aa: CASSQDSLDRGETQYF
abundance: many; len: 14; v_gene: TRBV7-2; d_gene: TRBD1; j_gene: TRBJ1-1; CDR3nt: TGTGCCAGCTTGCTAACGGGACAGGGGAGTTGGGCTTTCTTT; CDR3aa: CASLLTGQGSWAFF
abundance: many; len: 15; v_gene: TRBV5-1; d_gene: NA; j_gene: TRBJ2-3; CDR3nt: TGCGCCAGCAGCTTGGACAGCTTAAGCACAGATACGCAGTATTTT; CDR3aa: CASSLDSLSTDTQYF
abundance: many; len: 12; v_gene: TRBV7-8; d_gene: NA; j_gene: TRBJ2-5; CDR3nt: TGTGCCAGCAGCCTCAATATCGAGACCCAGTACTTC; CDR3aa: CASSLNIETQYF
abundance: many; len: 12; v_gene: TRBV12-3/TRBV12-4; d_gene: TRBD1; j_gene: TRBJ1-1; CDR3nt: TGTGCCACCCTAAGGGGACAGGATGAAGCTTTCTTT; CDR3aa: CATLRGQDEAFF
abundance: many; len: 13; v_gene: TRBV9; d_gene: TRBD1; j_gene: TRBJ2-1; CDR3nt: TGTGCCAGCACCAGGGGGAGTAGCGATGAGCAGTTCTTC; CDR3aa: CASTRGSSDEQFF
abundance: many; len: 15; v_gene: TRBV29-1; d_gene: TRBD1; j_gene: TRBJ2-3; CDR3nt: TGCAGCGTTGCCCGACAGGGGTTTAACACAGATACGCAGTATTTT; CDR3aa: CSVARQGFNTDTQYF
abundance: many; len: 13; v_gene: TRBV3-1; d_gene: NA; j_gene: TRBJ2-3; CDR3nt: TGTGCCAGCAGCCAAGGTCTCGGGGATACGCAGTATTTT; CDR3aa: CASSQGLGDTQYF
abundance: few; len: 13; v_gene: TRBV7-3; d_gene: NA; j_gene: TRBJ1-2; CDR3nt: TGTGCCAGCAGCTTACAGGGTGGCTATGGCTACACCTTC; CDR3aa: CASSLQGGYGYTF